Listed here are 13 T cell receptor beta chains from one sample, sequenced in a study of blood T cells in healthy people across ages. Through a sample-barcoded 5' primer and a J-beta primer mix, a second PCR was run for about 6 to 11 cycles. TCRdb fed the 5' RACE reads into MiXCR, producing one record per CDR3 protein. The repertoire holds around 870,000 distinct CDR3 sequences, with more than 25% as singletons. The specimen was blood. Every receptor here comes from a woman of 80 years or more in good health.

Only a few counts were recorded for this clonotype. A much larger clone lies a single base off, so this may be a read error. This chain links TRBV29-1 with TRBJ2-1; D is perhaps TRBD2 (7 bases). The DNA end favors TRBJ2-7, so the J call may be wrong. Germline-derived CDR1 and CDR2 are SQVTM and ANQGSEA. The CDR3 contains 17 residues. CDR3 residues: CSAALNRGAPSYNEQYF. The CDR3 DNA sequence: TGCAGCGCCGCCTTGAACCGGGGGGCCCCGTCCTACAATGAGCAGTACTTC.

This chain connects TRBV24-1 to TRBJ2-1, with 8 bases lining up with TRBD2. Germline values: CDR1 KGHDR, CDR2 SFDVKD. The CDR3 contains 16 residues. V was clipped by 4 bases and J by 7 bases; unmatched bases: 11. The CDR3 region is CATSDRETSAQNEQFF. As DNA, the CDR3 is TGTGCCACCAGTGACCGGGAGACTAGCGCCCAGAATGAGCAGTTCTTC.

This clonotype has ten or more counts. The chain joins TRBV7-9 to TRBJ2-1; D may be TRBD2 (5 bases). The germline V gene encodes CDR1 SEHNR and CDR2 FQNEAQ (reference sequence). V dropped 6 bases and J dropped 6 bases, with 15 bases sitting between them. The CDR3 is 14 amino acids. This chain's CDR3 is CASRARTDSNEQFF. CDR3 coding DNA: TGTGCCAGCAGGGCCCGCACGGACTCCAATGAGCAGTTCTTC.

This clonotype has ten or more counts. V is TRBV3-1 and J is TRBJ2-5; tentatively, D is TRBD2 (5 bases). This CDR3 region has 15 residues. The V gene lost 2 bases and the J gene lost 5 bases, with 15 bases spanning the gap. Germline V CDR1 and CDR2: LGHDT, YNNKEL (reference sequence). The CDR3 sequence is CASSQWSEEQETQYF. CDR3 sequence (DNA): TGTGCCAGCAGCCAATGGTCGGAGGAACAGGAGACCCAGTACTTC.

This clonotype has a count of ten or more. The chain carries TRBV7-9 and TRBJ2-3; D gene uncertain. Trimming shortened V by 1 base and J by 13 bases, and 12 bases separated the two germline ends. The CDR3 loop spans 12 amino acids. Germline CDR1 and CDR2: SEHNR and FQNEAQ (reference sequence). The CDR3 protein is CASSLVSPLEYF. In nucleotides, the CDR3 is TGTGCCAGCAGCTTAGTAAGCCCCCTGGAGTATTTT.

CDR3 sequence: CASSVVTPRNTEAFF. The CDR3 DNA follows: TGTGCCAGCAGCGTAGTAACTCCTCGAAACACTGAAGCTTTCTTT. This chain joins TRBV9 and TRBJ1-1; D not certain. V was shortened by 0 bases and J by 2 bases, with 11 bases between the two germline ends. Germline assignment: CDR1 SGDLS and CDR2 YYNGEE. CDR3 length equals 15 residues.

About this clonotype itself: A read error may be the cause here, since a much bigger clone is one base away. The J gene is TRBJ2-5, the V gene TRBV2; D possibly corresponds to TRBD2 (7 bases). Germline V gene sequence: CDR1 SNHLY, CDR2 FYNNEI. The CDR3 is 15 amino acids. V lost 11 bases to trimming and J lost 4 bases, with 23 bases between them. The DNA of the CDR3 is TGTGCCGGCTCCAAAGGGGGGGCCACCCGAGAGACCCAGTACTTC. Translation: CAGSKGGATRETQYF.

Ten or more counts support this clonotype. The chain joins TRBV5-6 to TRBJ2-3, with TRBD2 as a possible D gene (6 bases). V lost 4 bases and J lost 1, with 16 bases in between. The CDR3 has 16 residues. Looked up from germline, CDR1 is SGHDT and CDR2 is YYEEEE. The CDR3, as DNA: TGTGCCAGCAGCGACGCGAGGGCTAGCGGCACAGATACGCAGTATTTT. Protein sequence: CASSDARASGTDTQYF. The full variable domain, completed using reference TRBV5-6 and TRBJ2-3, is DAGVTQSPTHLIKTRGQQVTLRCSPKSGHDTVSWYQQALGQGPQFIFQYYEEEERQRGNFPDRFSGHQFPNYSSELNVNALLLGDSALYLCASSDARASGTDTQYFGPGTRLTVL.

This clonotype was seen ten or more times. This sequence joins TRBV9 and TRBJ2-3, with TRBD2 matching 8 bases. The CDR3 consists of 16 residues. The germline CDR1 and CDR2 sequences are SGDLS and YYNGEE. The V segment lost 1 base and the J segment 0 bases; nucleotides outside the gene matches: 4. CDR3 sequence: CASSVIAGLSTDTQYF. The CDR3 DNA reads as TGTGCCAGCAGCGTAATAGCGGGGCTTAGCACAGATACGCAGTATTTT.

In the case of this clonotype: A much bigger clone sits one base away, suggesting this may be a read error. V and J are TRBV12-3 or TRBV12-4 and TRBJ2-3, with D perhaps TRBD1 (6 bases). The CDR3 covers 15 residues. CDR3 sequence: CASRGRTASTDAQYF. The CDR3 DNA follows: TGTGCCAGCAGGGGAAGGACAGCCAGCACAGATGCGCAGTATTTT.

This clonotype was observed many times. The gene calls are TRBV20-1 and TRBJ1-6; maybe TRBD1 (5 bases). Deletions cut 0 bases from V and 6 bases from J, with 12 bases between. CDR1 and CDR2 (germline): DFQATT, SNEGSKA (reference sequence). The CDR3 consists of 15 residues. The CDR3: CSARDGTWGNSPLHF. The CDR3 DNA reads TGCAGTGCTAGAGATGGGACGTGGGGTAATTCACCCCTCCACTTT.

The chain carries TRBV11-2 and TRBJ2-1; TRBD2 is a possible D gene (5 bases). The length of the CDR3 is 12 residues. Trimming removed 5 bases at V and 15 bases at J, with 17 bases between. CDR1 and CDR2 from the germline V gene are SGHAT and FQNNGV. The CDR3 nucleotides are TGTGCCAGCAGCCGTCTAGCTCTTCAGCCGTTCTTC. Its protein is CASSRLALQPFF.

As to this clonotype: A read error is possible here, since a much larger clone lies one base away. The CDR3 loop is CASSQGYGQGANEQYF. The CDR3 DNA is TGTGCCAGCAGCCAAGGGTACGGACAGGGGGCTAATGAGCAGTACTTC. The rearrangement uses TRBV3-1 and TRBJ2-5; 11 bases match TRBD1. Germline CDR1 LGHDT, CDR2 YNNKEL (reference sequence). CDR3 length: 16 amino acids. The ends lost 1 base at V and 11 bases at J; junction bases unmatched: 12.